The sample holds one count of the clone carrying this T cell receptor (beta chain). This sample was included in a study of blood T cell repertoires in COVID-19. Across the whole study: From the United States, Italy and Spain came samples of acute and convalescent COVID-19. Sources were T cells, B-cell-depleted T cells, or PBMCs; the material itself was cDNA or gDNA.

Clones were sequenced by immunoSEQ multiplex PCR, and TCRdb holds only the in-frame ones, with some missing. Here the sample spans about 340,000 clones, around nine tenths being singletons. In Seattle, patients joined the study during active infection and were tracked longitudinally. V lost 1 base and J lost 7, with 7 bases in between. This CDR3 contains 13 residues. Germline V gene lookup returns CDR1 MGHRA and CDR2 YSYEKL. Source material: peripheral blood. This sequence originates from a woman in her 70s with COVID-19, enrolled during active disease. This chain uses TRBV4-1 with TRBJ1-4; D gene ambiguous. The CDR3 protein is CASSQAPGEKLFF. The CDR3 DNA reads TGCGCCAGCAGCCAAGCACCGGGTGAAAAACTGTTTTTT.